This is a list of T cell receptor beta chains from one sample in a study of PD-1 blockade in classical Hodgkin lymphoma. TCRdb's copy holds only in-frame clones and misses some; the assay was immunoSEQ multiplex PCR. The sample has approximately 25,000 clones; around 80% are singletons. The sequenced sample was peripheral blood mononuclear cells (PBMCs), obtained before the second cycle of nivolumab. These receptors originate from a human donor with classical Hodgkin lymphoma. The CDR3 runs from the conserved cysteine through the conserved F or W. A D gene is named only where the DNA matches it firmly. Some rows mark clone size as missing; the rest say once, few, many or name a class of expanded clone.

few,TRBV29-1,TRBJ1-2,TRBD1,CSVGTGFYGYTF,TGCAGCGTGGGGACAGGATTTTATGGCTACACCTTC
once,TRBV4-1,TRBJ2-1,.,CASSQVSVSYNEQFF,TGCGCCAGCAGCCAAGTTAGTGTCAGTTACAATGAGCAGTTCTTC
.,TRBV7-9,TRBJ2-3,.,CASSQPGSGTDTQYF,TGTGCCAGCAGCCAACCGGGTTCCGGCACAGATACGCAGTATTTT
.,TRBV28,TRBJ2-7,.,CASSPGTLMTSEQYF,TGTGCCAGCAGTCCCGGGACCTTGATGACGTCCGAGCAGTACTTC
.,TRBV4-1,TRBJ2-6,.,CASSRTGLAGANVLTF,TGCGCCAGCAGCCGAACAGGGTTGGCCGGGGCCAACGTCCTGACTTTC
.,TRBV5-1,TRBJ2-1,.,CASSLEGRNYNEQFF,TGCGCCAGCAGCTTGGAAGGACGGAACTACAATGAGCAGTTCTTC
few,TRBV28,TRBJ1-6,.,CASSPPGRSPLHF,TGTGCCAGCAGTCCACCAGGGAGGTCACCCCTCCACTTT
.,TRBV5-1,TRBJ2-5,.,CASSPLTWPKETQYF,TGCGCCAGCAGTCCCTTAACGTGGCCCAAAGAGACCCAGTACTTC
.,TRBV6-5,TRBJ1-1,TRBD1,CASRTTGRPNTEAFF,TGTGCCAGCAGGACGACAGGGAGACCGAACACTGAAGCTTTCTTT
.,TRBV4-1,TRBJ2-2,.,CASSQPENMGTGELFF,TGCGCCAGCAGCCAACCGGAGAACATGGGTACCGGGGAGCTGTTTTTT
once,TRBV7-2,TRBJ2-1,TRBD1,CASSWQGQINEQFF,TGTGCCAGCAGCTGGCAGGGACAGATCAATGAGCAGTTCTTC
.,TRBV2,TRBJ1-1,.,CASSEAPGRNTEAFF,TGTGCCAGCAGTGAAGCGCCCGGGCGGAACACTGAAGCTTTCTTT
.,TRBV2,TRBJ1-2,TRBD1,CASRPDTGVGYGYTF,TGTGCCAGCAGGCCCGACACAGGGGTCGGCTATGGCTACACCTTC
few,TRBV7-6,TRBJ2-7,TRBD2,CASSLGGAGGYEQYF,TGTGCCAGCAGCTTAGGAGGGGCGGGAGGGTACGAGCAGTACTTC